The 11 T cell receptor beta chains reported below all come from one sample, sequenced in a study of T cell repertoires in cytomegalovirus infection. TCRdb re-called the reads with MiXCR, one entry per CDR3 protein. This sample yields hundreds of thousands of distinct CDR3 sequences, of which about 11% are seen a single time; about a tenth belongs to the top ten. Source material: PBMCs. Receptors were obtained from a human donor in good health (CMV status not recorded). Some clones in this sample may be carry-over from other donors' samples.

The chain combines TRBV10-3 with TRBJ2-1; 9 nucleotides line up with TRBD2. This CDR3 is 15 amino acids long. The V segment lost 4 bases and the J segment 2 bases; nucleotides outside the gene matches: 3. Per germline, CDR1 ENHRY and CDR2 SYGVKD. CDR3 DNA sequence: TGTGCCATCAGTGGGGAGCGGGAGGCCTACAATGAGCAGTTCTTC. Protein product: CAISGEREAYNEQFF.

This clonotype was observed many times. The gene calls are TRBV12-5 and TRBJ1-1; the D is unclear. Germline CDR1 is LGHNT and CDR2 is FRNRAP. V was cut by 7 bases and J by 2 bases, with 5 bases left in between. The CDR3 contains 11 residues. CDR3: CASAVNTEAFF. DNA of the CDR3: TGTGCTAGTGCCGTAAACACTGAAGCTTTCTTT.

This clonotype was seen a handful of times. DNA of the CDR3: TGCGCCAGCAGTGAGGGTGGCAGGGGAAGAAATCAGCCCCAGCATTTT. Amino acids: CASSEGGRGRNQPQHF. The chain links TRBV10-2 to TRBJ1-5; D possibly corresponds to TRBD1 (6 bases). This CDR3 spans 16 amino acids. Germline CDR1 and CDR2: WSHSY and SAAADI. V was clipped by 2 bases and J by 4 bases, with 15 bases between them.

The V gene is TRBV7-9, the J gene TRBJ1-1; D is unresolved. The CDR3 has 14 residues. In germline, CDR1 is SEHNR, CDR2 FQNEAQ (reference sequence). Trimming took 7 bases from V and 1 from J, leaving 13 bases between them. CDR3 DNA: TGTGCCAGCACCCGGCCGGGCGGGAACACTGAAGCTTTCTTT. Its protein is CASTRPGGNTEAFF.

CDR3 protein: CASSPDMYEQYF. CDR3 bases: TGTGCCAGCTCACCAGACATGTACGAGCAGTACTTC. V gene TRBV18 combines with J gene TRBJ2-7; D uncertain. V was clipped by 2 bases and J by 4 bases, with 6 bases between them. This CDR3 comprises 12 residues. Germline-derived CDR1 and CDR2 are KGHSH and LQKENI.

This clonotype occurred many times. CDR3 loop: CASSLQASGRNEQFF. CDR3 DNA: TGTGCCAGCAGCTTACAGGCTAGCGGGAGGAATGAGCAGTTCTTC. The chain employs TRBV7-2 and TRBJ2-1; TRBD2 aligns across 11 bases. The germline V gene encodes CDR1 SGHTA and CDR2 FQGNSA. J gave up 7 bases and V 2 bases, and 4 bases lay outside the gene matches. This CDR3 region has 15 residues.

This clonotype was seen ten or more times. V usage is TRBV18 and J usage is TRBJ1-5; 7 bases are a match to TRBD1. This CDR3 comprises 15 residues. Germline V lookup: CDR1 KGHSH, CDR2 LQKENI. V lost 3 bases and J lost 3; bases outside the gene matches: 5. The CDR3 DNA is TGTGCCAGCTCACCGCCCGGGACAGTCAATCAGCCCCAGCATTTT. Translation gives CASSPPGTVNQPQHF.

The chain carries TRBV5-5 and TRBJ2-7; D is ambiguous. The V gene lost 1 base and the J gene lost 0 bases, with 11 bases spanning the gap. The CDR3 is 15 residues long. Germline CDR1 reads SGHKS; CDR2 reads YYEKEE (reference sequence). DNA of the CDR3: TGTGCCAGCAGCTTGCTAAGCACAGTCTCCTACGAGCAGTACTTC. This sequence encodes CASSLLSTVSYEQYF.

In this sample, this clonotype turned up many times. V gene TRBV5-1 combines with J gene TRBJ2-2; no reliable D call. The CDR3 totals 15 residues. Germline CDR1 reads SGHRS; CDR2 reads YFSETQ. With 3 bases removed from V and 0 bases from J, the gap between germline ends came to 9 bases. DNA for the CDR3: TGCGCCAGCAGCTCAGTGACTTCGAACACCGGGGAGCTGTTTTTT. Its translation is CASSSVTSNTGELFF. Supplemented by reference TRBV5-1 and TRBJ2-2, the full variable domain reads KAGVTQTPRYLIKTRGQQVTLSCSPISGHRSVSWYQQTPGQGLQFLFEYFSETQRNKGNFPGRFSGRQFSNSRSEMNVSTLELGDSALYLCASSSVTSNTGELFFGEGSRLTVL.

This sequence joins TRBV24-1 and TRBJ2-2; 9 bases line up with TRBD1. CDR1 and CDR2 (germline): KGHDR, SFDVKD. CDR3 size: 16 residues. Trimming cost V 3 bases and J 5 bases; bases outside gene matches: 6. For the CDR3, the DNA is TGTGCCACCAGTGATCCTTCGACAGGGGGGACCGGGGAGCTGTTTTTT. This encodes CATSDPSTGGTGELFF.

This clonotype was seen ten or more times. This chain links TRBV29-1 with TRBJ2-7, with 7 bases aligning to TRBD1. Trimming took 7 bases from V and 1 from J; bases not matched to a gene: 4. Germline CDR1 and CDR2: SQVTM and ANQGSEA. CDR3 size: 12 residues. The CDR3 sequence: CSAETGSYEQYF. The CDR3 DNA reads TGCAGCGCCGAGACAGGGTCCTACGAGCAGTACTTC.